The entry that follows covers one TCR beta chain sequence. Its antigen is as yet unknown. Naive CD8 libraries were made from roughly 20,000 to 1,000,000 sorted cells, and they used 10%, 30% or 50% RNA. Sorted naive CD8 T cells were those defined as CD8+CD4-CCR7+CD45RA+. This sample stems from a study of molecular identifiers for immune sequencing clone quantification. Study findings and constraints: For effector cells, clones above 20 RNA copies held over 99% of molecules; for naive cells, under 1%.

The junction had 4 bases not matched to a gene; V was cut back by 0 bases and J by 4 bases. Germline V CDR1 and CDR2: WSHSY, SAAADI. The CDR3 runs to 17 residues. Both previously described methods and listed TCR primers were employed to make bulk TCR libraries. Using its own MiXCR run on the PCR reads, TCRdb lists one record per CDR3 protein. The repertoire consists of about 40,000 distinct CDR3 sequences, with 20% to 25% occurring once and the leading ten covering more than 0.75%. This receptor was identified in a human donor in good health. Some libraries in this study had Jurkat cell RNA spiked in. The sequencing input was naive CD8+ T cells from blood, with Jurkat cell RNA spiked in. Subset reported: FACS-sorted CD8+CD4-CCR7+CD45RA+ naive T cells. The chain combines TRBV10-2 with TRBJ2-2; TRBD2 matches 11 bases. CDR3 protein: CASSESGSGGATGELFF. The CDR3 DNA follows: TGCGCCAGCAGTGAGTCTGGTAGCGGGGGGGCCACCGGGGAGCTGTTTTTT.